The 6 T cell receptor beta chains listed next were all sequenced from one sample in a study of Ad26.COV2.S vaccination and SARS-CoV-2 variants. Repertoires were generated with immunoSEQ multiplex PCR, while TCRdb's copy carries only in-frame clones and drops some. The sample lists 300,000 to 500,000 clones; approximately 91% were seen once. Documented treatment: 15 to 20 received Ad26.COV2.S at low or high dose, single or two shots; five or six received placebo; per-sample allocation not given. Collection of samples fell on day 63 after the first vaccine or placebo injection. The material sequenced was peripheral blood, taken in a trial of Ad26.COV2.S vaccine versus placebo. All receptors derive from a person aged 18 to 59 who received the Ad26.COV2.S COVID-19 vaccine or a placebo.

This clone was seen a single time. The gene calls are TRBV27 and TRBJ2-3; 7 bases align to TRBD1. From germline, CDR1 is MNHEY and CDR2 SMNVEV (reference sequence). V lost 1 base, J lost 5 bases, and 3 bases stayed unmatched. The CDR3 runs to 14 residues. The CDR3 loop is CASSLYRGRDTQYF. CDR3 DNA sequence: TGTGCCAGCAGTTTATACAGGGGAAGAGATACGCAGTATTTT.

The chain uses TRBV7-2 and TRBJ1-3; D unclear. V was clipped by 1 base and J by 0 bases, with 10 bases between them. Germline V gene sequence: CDR1 SGHTA, CDR2 FQGNSA. The CDR3 contains 16 residues. The CDR3 is CASSLGPLSSGNTIYF. The CDR3 region has the DNA TGTGCCAGCAGCTTAGGGCCCCTGAGCTCTGGAAACACCATATATTTT.

There are a few counts of this clone. The rearrangement links TRBV7-8 to TRBJ2-7; a weak D match, TRBD1 (6 bases). With 2 bases removed from V and 0 bases from J, the gap between germline ends came to 17 bases. Germline CDR1 reads SGHVS; CDR2 reads FQNEAQ. CDR3 length: 17 amino acids. The CDR3 DNA reads TGTGCCAGCAGCTTACCTTATCTCGCAGGGGCCTCCTACGAGCAGTACTTC. This sequence encodes CASSLPYLAGASYEQYF.

As concerns this clone: Other DNA sequences within the sample encode an identical CDR3. The chain is built from TRBV3-1 (or the pseudogene TRBV3-2) and TRBJ2-7; D ambiguous. The length of the CDR3 is 12 residues. The V end lost 1 base, the J end lost 3 bases, and 4 bases lay between the germline ends. The germline gives CDR1 LGHDT, CDR2 YNNKEL (reference sequence). Written as DNA, the CDR3 is TGTGCCAGCAGCCAAGCGGGCTACGAGCAGTACTTC. Translated, it gives CASSQAGYEQYF.

This chain links TRBV6-5 with TRBJ2-2, with 7 bases lining up with TRBD2. The J segment lost 3 bases and the V segment lost 6 bases, leaving 4 bases of the junction unmatched. The CDR3 contains 14 residues. Germline loops: CDR1 MNHEY, CDR2 SVGAGI. CDR3 DNA sequence: TGTGCCAGCAGGAACGGGGGGTACACCGGGGAGCTGTTTTTT. Its protein product is CASRNGGYTGELFF.

The J gene is TRBJ2-7, the V gene TRBV29-1, with TRBD1 matching 7 bases. This CDR3 has 14 amino acids. V gave up 6 bases and J gave up 0 bases; unmatched junction bases: 8. CDR1 and CDR2 from the germline V gene are SQVTM and ANQGSEA. CDR3 sequence: CSVGDRANSYEQYF. The CDR3 DNA follows: TGCAGCGTCGGCGACAGGGCTAACTCCTACGAGCAGTACTTC.